This T cell receptor beta chain was recovered during a study of cytomegalovirus exposure and HLA in healthy donors. Study-wide findings and caveats: Indistinguishable V segments, including TRBV6-2 and TRBV6-3, were excluded.

60 Vbeta and 13 Jbeta primers were used in PCR. Data came from immunoSEQ multiplex PCR; TCRdb stores just in-frame clones and leaves some out. This sample lists about 130,000 clones; its ten largest clones have 2%. Regarding this clone: The target antigen is unknown.

V trimming: 5 bases; J trimming: 3 bases; junction bases outside the gene matches: 6. The CDR3 is 15 amino acids. Per germline, CDR1 MDHEN and CDR2 SYDVKM. This TCR came from an older woman in good health and CMV-seronegative. The sequenced sample consisted of PBMCs. This rearrangement joins TRBV28 to TRBJ1-4, with 7 bases aligning to TRBD1. The CDR3 here is CASSLSGTANEKLFF. Here the CDR3 DNA reads TGTGCCAGCAGTCTTTCCGGGACAGCTAATGAAAAACTGTTTTTT.